The clone carrying this T cell receptor beta chain was seen repeatedly, ten times or more. Its antigen is not known. The sample belongs to a study of blood T cells in healthy people across ages. Whole-study findings and limits: Long-lived donors exceeded aged donors in naive CD4+ cells and diversity.

They isolated at least 6 million PBMCs from each sample. This CDR3 is 17 amino acids long. The J segment lost 1 base and the V segment lost 4 bases, leaving 9 bases of the junction unmatched. CDR1 is MNHNY and CDR2 is SVGAGI in the germline V gene (reference sequence). Together with a sample-barcoded 5' primer, a J-beta primer mix was included in a second PCR lasting about 6 to 11 cycles. TCRdb re-analysed the 5' RACE reads in MiXCR, keeping a single row per CDR3 protein. The data hold hundreds of thousands of distinct CDR3 sequences, with roughly half observed a single time. Specimen: blood. The TCR comes from a woman of 80 years or more in good health. V and J are TRBV6-6 and TRBJ1-5, with 8 bases matching TRBD1. This CDR3 is CASSSRTGISSNQPQHF. The CDR3 region has the DNA TGTGCCAGCAGTTCCCGGACAGGGATCTCGAGCAATCAGCCCCAGCATTTT.